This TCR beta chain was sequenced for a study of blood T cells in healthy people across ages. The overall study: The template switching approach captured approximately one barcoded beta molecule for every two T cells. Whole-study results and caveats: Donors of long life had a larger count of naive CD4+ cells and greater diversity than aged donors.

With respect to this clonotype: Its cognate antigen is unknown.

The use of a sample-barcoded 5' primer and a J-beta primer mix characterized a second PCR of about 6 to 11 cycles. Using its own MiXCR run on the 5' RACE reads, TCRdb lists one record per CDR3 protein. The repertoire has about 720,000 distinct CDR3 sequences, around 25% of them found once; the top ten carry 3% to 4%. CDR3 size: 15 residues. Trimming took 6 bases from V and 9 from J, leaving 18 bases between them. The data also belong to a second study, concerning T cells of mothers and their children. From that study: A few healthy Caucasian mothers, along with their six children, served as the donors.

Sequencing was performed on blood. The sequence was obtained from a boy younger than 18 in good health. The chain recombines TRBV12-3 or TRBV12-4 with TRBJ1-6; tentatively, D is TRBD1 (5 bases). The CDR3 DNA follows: TGTGCCAGCAGCCCTAGGGGTTTGGGGGTTTCACCCCTCCACTTT. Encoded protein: CASSPRGLGVSPLHF.